These 9 T cell receptor beta chains share one sample of origin, sequenced in a study of blood T cell repertoires in COVID-19. The assay was immunoSEQ multiplex PCR, and TCRdb's table has in-frame clones only and misses some. The top ten hold about 7.8% of the sample, which has roughly 87,000 clones, 86% seen once. Material: peripheral blood. These TCRs come from a man in his fifties or sixties with active COVID-19.

V usage is TRBV6-5 and J usage is TRBJ2-7, with 7 bases matching TRBD1. The CDR3 is made up of 16 amino acids. V lost 0 bases to trimming and J lost 2 bases; unmatched junction nucleotides: 7. Looked up from germline, CDR1 is MNHEY and CDR2 is SVGAGI. The DNA of the CDR3 is TGTGCCAGCAGTTACTCGAGTAACAGGGGAACCTACGAGCAGTACTTC. Its protein is CASSYSSNRGTYEQYF.

V gene TRBV19 combines with J gene TRBJ2-6; tentative D call: TRBD1 (5 bases). Germline CDR1 and CDR2: LNHDA and SQIVND (reference sequence). The CDR3 runs 15 residues. V was cut by 7 bases and J by 2 bases, with 12 bases left in between. For the CDR3, the DNA is TGTGCCAGTAACAGGATGGGTCCTGGGGCCAACGTCCTGACTTTC. Its translation is CASNRMGPGANVLTF.

CDR3 sequence: CASSPRAGRSSSDEKLFF. The CDR3 nucleotides are TGTGCCAGCTCACCACGGGCAGGGCGATCCTCAAGCGATGAAAAACTGTTTTTT. The rearrangement links TRBV18 to TRBJ1-4; D possibly corresponds to TRBD1 (5 bases). Germline loops: CDR1 KGHSH, CDR2 LQKENI. Trimming took off 1 base at V and 6 bases at J, with 21 bases between the two ends. The CDR3 has 18 amino acids.

The gene calls are TRBV14 and TRBJ2-7; D perhaps matches TRBD1 (6 bases). This CDR3 has 16 amino acids. V gave up 1 base and J gave up 2 bases, with 15 bases separating them. Per the germline V gene, CDR1 is SGHDN and CDR2 is FVKESK. The CDR3 is CASSQGLGQTTYEQYF. The CDR3 DNA follows: TGTGCCAGCAGCCAAGGGCTCGGACAGACCACCTACGAGCAGTACTTC.

This chain uses TRBV4-2 with TRBJ2-2, with 7 bases matching TRBD2. Germline lookup yields CDR1 LGHNA and CDR2 YNFKEQ. The CDR3 is 16 residues long. The trim removed 1 base at V and 2 bases at J, leaving 4 bases unmatched. Here the CDR3 reads CASSQVLASNTGELFF. In nucleotides, the CDR3 is TGTGCCAGCAGCCAAGTACTAGCGTCAAACACCGGGGAGCTGTTTTTT.

The chain links TRBV7-2 to TRBJ1-6, with a weak D call TRBD1 (6 bases). The V gene's germline CDR1 is SGHTA and CDR2 FQGNSA. V was clipped by 2 bases and J by 4 bases, with 18 bases between them. CDR3 size: 18 residues. CDR3 residues: CASSLRARVGQYNSPLHF. The CDR3 DNA sequence: TGTGCCAGCAGCTTACGGGCCCGCGTTGGACAGTATAATTCACCCCTCCACTTT.

This chain links TRBV5-1 with TRBJ1-2, with D unclear. Germline CDR1 is SGHRS and CDR2 is YFSETQ. This CDR3 is 13 amino acids long. Trimming cost V 0 bases and J 3 bases, with 6 bases left between them. The CDR3 sequence: CASSLDPYYGYTF. CDR3 nucleotides: TGCGCCAGCAGCTTGGATCCATACTATGGCTACACCTTC.

The chain links TRBV28 to TRBJ2-5, with TRBD2 matching 8 bases. The length of the CDR3 is 14 residues. Per the germline V gene, CDR1 is MDHEN and CDR2 is SYDVKM. Germline trimming cut 6 bases from V and 1 base from J; bases unmatched to any gene: 4. The CDR3 spells CASSQGLVQETQYF. Here the CDR3 DNA reads TGTGCCAGCAGCCAGGGACTAGTCCAAGAGACCCAGTACTTC.

V is TRBV28 and J is TRBJ2-7; 12 bases are a match to TRBD1. Germline V CDR1 and CDR2: MDHEN, SYDVKM. CDR3 length: 17 amino acids. With V trimmed by 5 bases and J by 2 bases, 10 bases remained unmatched. The CDR3 here is CASSAPSGQGAAYEQYF. The CDR3 nucleotides are TGTGCCAGCAGTGCGCCCTCGGGACAGGGGGCGGCCTACGAGCAGTACTTC.